These 26 T cell receptor beta chains share one sample of origin, sequenced in a study of CD8+ T cells in alopecia areata. The authors extracted RNA and reverse transcribed it into cDNA as the sequencing template. Measured with immunoSEQ multiplex PCR; TCRdb has only the in-frame clones, and not every one. The sample has about 150,000 clones, around half seen once. This specimen consisted of CD8+ T cells sorted from blood, obtained at week 0. These receptors all stem from a human donor with alopecia areata.

This rearrangement joins TRBV29-1 to TRBJ1-2; D might be TRBD1 (5 bases). This CDR3 has 13 residues. V lost 5 bases and J lost 3, with 13 bases in between. The germline V gene has CDR1 SQVTM and CDR2 ANQGSEA. The CDR3 DNA reads TGCAGCGTTCCGGAACGGGGACACTATGGCTACACCTTC. Protein: CSVPERGHYGYTF.

The chain carries TRBV7-2 and TRBJ2-2; D unclear. Per germline, CDR1 SGHTA and CDR2 FQGNSA. The CDR3 length is 15 residues. V was trimmed by 1 base and J by 7 bases, leaving 13 bases between them. CDR3 amino acids: CASSLEFTLDGELFF. For the CDR3, the DNA is TGTGCCAGCAGCTTAGAGTTTACGTTGGACGGGGAGCTGTTTTTT.

This chain joins TRBV5-6 and TRBJ1-1; D not certain. The germline V gene has CDR1 SGHDT and CDR2 YYEEEE. The CDR3 has 13 amino acids. Between the trimmed V and J ends, which lost 4 bases and 13 bases, there was a span of 20 bases. CDR3 in DNA: TGTGCCAGCAGCGTGGAAGAGCGACCGTCCGATTTCTTT. Its translation is CASSVEERPSDFF.

The chain carries TRBV19 and TRBJ1-5; 7 positions match TRBD1. CDR3 size: 15 residues. Trimming took 2 bases from V and 2 from J; bases not matched to a gene: 3. Per germline, CDR1 LNHDA and CDR2 SQIVND (reference sequence). CDR3 nucleotide sequence: TGTGCCAGTAGTATATCCGGGACAGGCAATCAGCCCCAGCATTTT. Protein product: CASSISGTGNQPQHF.

The genes are TRBV7-2 and TRBJ1-1; D is unclear. Germline CDR1 and CDR2: SGHTA and FQGNSA. Between the trimmed V and J ends, which lost 3 bases and 2 bases, there was a span of 10 bases. The CDR3 spans 14 residues. CDR3 sequence reads: CASSFLGPNTEAFF. The CDR3 DNA is TGTGCCAGCAGCTTTTTGGGCCCTAACACTGAAGCTTTCTTT.

This clone appeared a few times. V gene TRBV7-7 combines with J gene TRBJ2-7, with D possibly matching TRBD2 (5 bases). The germline V gene encodes CDR1 SSHAT and CDR2 FNYEAQ (reference sequence). Trimming pared 1 base from V and 5 bases from J, leaving 12 bases between. This CDR3 has 14 amino acids. The CDR3 DNA follows: TGTGCCAGCAGCTTAGGAGGGTCGTGGGACGAGCAGTACTTC. Translated, it gives CASSLGGSWDEQYF. Drawing the rest from reference TRBV7-7 and TRBJ2-7, the complete variable domain is GAGVSQSPRYKVTKRGQDVTLRCDPISSHATLYWYQQALGQGPEFLTYFNYEAQPDKSGLPSDRFSAERPEGSISTLTIQRTEQRDSAMYRCASSLGGSWDEQYFGPGTRLTVT.

V usage is TRBV7-8 and J usage is TRBJ2-1; 7 bases are a match to TRBD2. Trimming at V came to 0 bases and at J to 2 bases, leaving 4 bases not matched to a gene. From germline, CDR1 is SGHVS and CDR2 FQNEAQ. CDR3 length equals 16 residues. The CDR3 is CASSLARGWPYNEQFF. For the CDR3, the DNA is TGTGCCAGCAGCTTAGCGCGGGGGTGGCCCTACAATGAGCAGTTCTTC.

V usage is TRBV5-6 and J usage is TRBJ2-7, with TRBD1 identical over 7 bases. The CDR3 has 13 residues. With V trimmed by 4 bases and J by 6 bases, 7 bases remained unmatched. Germline CDR1 is SGHDT and CDR2 is YYEEEE. In nucleotides, the CDR3 is TGTGCCAGCAGCCCAGCCAACAGGGGCGAGCAGTACTTC. Amino acid sequence: CASSPANRGEQYF.

This clone has a count of ten or more. This rearrangement joins TRBV7-9 to TRBJ2-3; D possibly corresponds to TRBD2 (5 bases). This CDR3 has 13 amino acids. Trimming took 6 bases from V and 5 from J, leaving 12 bases between them. From germline, CDR1 is SEHNR and CDR2 FQNEAQ (reference sequence). Here the CDR3 reads CASRPGGGDTQYF. The CDR3 DNA follows: TGTGCCAGCAGACCAGGAGGAGGAGATACGCAGTATTTT.

This clone appeared a single time. The chain is built from TRBV15 and TRBJ2-5; D not resolved. Trimming left V 0 bases short and J 0 bases short, with 5 bases between. Germline V gives CDR1 LNHNV, CDR2 YYDKDF (reference sequence). The CDR3 sequence is 14 residues long. CDR3 in DNA: TGTGCCACCAGCAGAGATATTAACCAAGAGACCCAGTACTTC. Amino acids: CATSRDINQETQYF.

The chain is built from TRBV7-9 and TRBJ2-1, with D maybe TRBD2 (6 bases). V dropped 5 bases and J dropped 7 bases, with 12 bases sitting between them. The CDR3 spans 13 residues. In germline, CDR1 is SEHNR, CDR2 FQNEAQ (reference sequence). In DNA form, the CDR3 reads TGTGCCAGCAGCATGGAGGGTCCGAATGAGCAGTTCTTC. It specifies CASSMEGPNEQFF. The whole variable domain, remainder taken from reference TRBV7-9 and TRBJ2-1, is DTGVSQNPRHKITKRGQNVTFRCDPISEHNRLYWYRQTLGQGPEFLTYFQNEAQLEKSRLLSDRFSAERPKGSFSTLEIQRTEQGDSAMYLCASSMEGPNEQFFGPGTRLTVL.

The V call is TRBV6-5, the J call TRBJ1-6, with a tentative D call TRBD1 (5 bases). The germline CDR1 and CDR2 sequences are MNHEY and SVGAGI. V was shortened by 5 bases and J by 12 bases, with 8 bases between the two germline ends. CDR3 length: 11 residues. The CDR3 nucleotides read TGTGCCAGCAGTCAGGGAGGACCCCTCCACTTT. It is translated as CASSQGGPLHF.

This chain uses TRBV5-6 with TRBJ2-1; D unresolved. The V gene lost 2 bases and the J gene lost 6 bases, with 9 bases spanning the gap. There are 13 residues in the CDR3. The germline V gene has CDR1 SGHDT and CDR2 YYEEEE. CDR3 in amino acids: CASSFEYPNEQFF. CDR3 DNA sequence: TGTGCCAGCAGCTTTGAGTACCCCAATGAGCAGTTCTTC. Variable domain in full (rest from reference TRBV5-6 and TRBJ2-1): DAGVTQSPTHLIKTRGQQVTLRCSPKSGHDTVSWYQQALGQGPQFIFQYYEEEERQRGNFPDRFSGHQFPNYSSELNVNALLLGDSALYLCASSFEYPNEQFFGPGTRLTVL.

The chain couples TRBV25-1 to TRBJ1-1; D is ambiguous. Trimming removed 2 bases from V and 0 bases from J, with 13 bases in between. Germline-derived CDR1 and CDR2 are MGHDK and SYGVNS. This CDR3 has 16 amino acids. The CDR3 protein is CASSEGVVKMNTEAFF. The DNA of the CDR3 is TGTGCCAGCAGTGAAGGTGTGGTTAAGATGAACACTGAAGCTTTCTTT.

This clone showed up just a few times. This chain joins TRBV29-1 and TRBJ2-3; D gene uncertain. Germline-derived CDR1 and CDR2 are SQVTM and ANQGSEA. The CDR3 runs to 15 residues. The V gene lost 2 bases and the J gene lost 0 bases, with 12 bases spanning the gap. The CDR3, as DNA: TGCAGCGTTGAATCACCGGGCCCCAGCACAGATACGCAGTATTTT. Protein product: CSVESPGPSTDTQYF.

This clone showed up just a few times. This chain links TRBV30 with TRBJ2-7; TRBD2 might be the D (6 bases). Germline assignment: CDR1 GTSNPN and CDR2 SVGIG (reference sequence). The V gene lost 3 bases and the J gene lost 5 bases, with 14 bases spanning the gap. The CDR3 is 13 residues long. CDR3 DNA: TGTGCCTGGAGGGCGGGGTACTCAAACGAGCAGTACTTC. It yields the protein CAWRAGYSNEQYF.

For this clone: Other DNA sequences from this sample encode an identical CDR3 as well. This chain connects TRBV30 to TRBJ1-1, with 7 bases identical to TRBD1. The germline gives CDR1 GTSNPN, CDR2 SVGIG (reference sequence). Unmatched junction bases numbered 4, after V lost 0 bases and J lost 6 bases. This CDR3 is built from 13 residues. CDR3 region: CAWSVGRGAEAFF. The CDR3 nucleotides read TGTGCCTGGAGTGTAGGCAGGGGGGCTGAAGCTTTCTTT. The full variable domain, with the rest looked up from reference TRBV30 and TRBJ1-1, is SQTIHQWPATLVQPVGSPLSLECTVEGTSNPNLYWYRQAAGRGLQLLFYSVGIGQISSEVPQNLSASRPQDRQFILSSKKLLLSDSGFYLCAWSVGRGAEAFFGQGTRLTVV.

With respect to this clone: The identical CDR3 is also encoded by other nucleotide sequences in the sample. The V gene is TRBV29-1, the J gene TRBJ1-1; D not certain. Deletions cut 4 bases from V and 1 base from J, with 4 bases between. Per germline, CDR1 SQVTM and CDR2 ANQGSEA. The CDR3 runs to 11 residues. The CDR3 region is CSVVGNTEAFF. CDR3 bases: TGCAGCGTTGTGGGGAACACTGAAGCTTTCTTT. Supplemented by reference TRBV29-1 and TRBJ1-1, the full variable domain reads SAVISQKPSRDICQRGTSLTIQCQVDSQVTMMFWYRQQPGQSLTLIATANQGSEATYESGFVIDKFPISRPNLTFSTLTVSNMSPEDSSIYLCSVVGNTEAFFGQGTRLTVV.

The gene calls are TRBV29-1 and TRBJ2-7; TRBD1 aligns across 7 bases. This CDR3 spans 13 amino acids. Trimming cost V 3 bases and J 2 bases; bases outside gene matches: 4. Looked up from germline, CDR1 is SQVTM and CDR2 is ANQGSEA. Here the CDR3 reads CSVEGQFPYEQYF. In DNA form, the CDR3 reads TGCAGCGTTGAGGGACAGTTCCCCTACGAGCAGTACTTC.

The rearrangement links TRBV15 to TRBJ1-5; possible D gene TRBD1, 5 bases. The V end was cut by 4 bases, the J end by 7 bases, with 11 bases between. Germline V CDR1 and CDR2: LNHNV, YYDKDF (reference sequence). The CDR3 has 13 amino acids. Here the CDR3 DNA reads TGTGCCACCAGCACCTCAGGGTCCCAGCCCCAGCATTTT. It codes for CATSTSGSQPQHF.

This clone has only a few counts. The chain employs TRBV29-1 and TRBJ2-5; D unclear. V was clipped by 3 bases and J by 1 base, with 12 bases between them. The CDR3 length is 14 residues. Looked up from germline, CDR1 is SQVTM and CDR2 is ANQGSEA. This chain's CDR3 is CSVDRNDAQETQYF. The CDR3 DNA reads TGCAGCGTTGACCGGAACGACGCCCAAGAGACCCAGTACTTC.

This clone appeared a few times. The CDR3 bases are TGCGCCAGCAGTGAGTACACGAACACCGGGGAGCTGTTTTTT. Translated, it gives CASSEYTNTGELFF. The chain links TRBV10-2 to TRBJ2-2, with D unclear. V shed 1 base and J shed 0 bases, with 3 bases lying between them. The V gene's germline CDR1 is WSHSY and CDR2 SAAADI. The CDR3 extends over 14 amino acids.

The chain uses TRBV4-3 and TRBJ2-7; 8 positions agree with TRBD1. The CDR3 length is 15 residues. J lost 3 bases, V lost 1 base, and 5 bases had no gene match. Germline V gene lookup returns CDR1 LGHNA and CDR2 YSLEER. The CDR3 spells CASSQVQGAYYEQYF. Here the CDR3 DNA reads TGCGCCAGCAGCCAAGTGCAGGGGGCGTACTACGAGCAGTACTTC.

The chain carries TRBV30 and TRBJ1-5; D perhaps matches TRBD1 (5 bases). V lost 1 base to trimming and J lost 9 bases, with 13 bases between them. The CDR3 sequence is 13 residues long. Germline V gives CDR1 GTSNPN, CDR2 SVGIG (reference sequence). The CDR3 region has the DNA TGTGCCTGGAGTGGAGGGGTCAGTTGGCCCCAGCATTTT. Translating gives CAWSGGVSWPQHF.

Notes on this clone: At one end the junction does not follow the germline gene, possibly because of a read error. The same CDR3 can be traced to other DNA sequences in this sample. The chain uses TRBV6-5 and TRBJ1-5, with 7 bases that match TRBD1. Germline CDR1 MNHEY, CDR2 SVGAGI. This CDR3 spans 13 amino acids. The CDR3 nucleotides are TGCGCCAGCAGCATCGACAGGGCTCAGCCCCAGCATTTT. Translation gives CASSIDRAQPQHF.

This clone has just a few counts. V gene TRBV7-2 combines with J gene TRBJ2-1, with 11 bases fitting TRBD2. V lost 5 bases to trimming and J lost 8 bases; unmatched junction nucleotides: 14. This CDR3 contains 17 residues. In germline, CDR1 is SGHTA, CDR2 FQGNSA. The CDR3 DNA is TGTGCCAGCAGCCAACCCCGAACTAGCGGGGGCAGCTATGAGCAGTTCTTC. Its protein is CASSQPRTSGGSYEQFF.